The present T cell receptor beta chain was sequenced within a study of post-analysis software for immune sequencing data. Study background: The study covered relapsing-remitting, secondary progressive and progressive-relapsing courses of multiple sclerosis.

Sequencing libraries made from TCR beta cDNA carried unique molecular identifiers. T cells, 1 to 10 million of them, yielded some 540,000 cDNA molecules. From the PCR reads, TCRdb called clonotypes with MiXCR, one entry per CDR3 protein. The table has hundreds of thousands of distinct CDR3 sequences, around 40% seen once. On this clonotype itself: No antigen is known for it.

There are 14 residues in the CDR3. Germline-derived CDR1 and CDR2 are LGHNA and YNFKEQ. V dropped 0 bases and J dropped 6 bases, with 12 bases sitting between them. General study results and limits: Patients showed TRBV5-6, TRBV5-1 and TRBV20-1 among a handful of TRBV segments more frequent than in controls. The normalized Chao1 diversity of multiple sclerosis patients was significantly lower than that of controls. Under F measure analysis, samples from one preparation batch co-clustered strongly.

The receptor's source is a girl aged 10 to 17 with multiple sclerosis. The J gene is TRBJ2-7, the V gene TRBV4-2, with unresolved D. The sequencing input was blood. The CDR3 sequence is CASSQDPVSSEQYF. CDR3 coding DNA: TGTGCCAGCAGCCAAGATCCCGTGTCAAGCGAGCAGTACTTC.